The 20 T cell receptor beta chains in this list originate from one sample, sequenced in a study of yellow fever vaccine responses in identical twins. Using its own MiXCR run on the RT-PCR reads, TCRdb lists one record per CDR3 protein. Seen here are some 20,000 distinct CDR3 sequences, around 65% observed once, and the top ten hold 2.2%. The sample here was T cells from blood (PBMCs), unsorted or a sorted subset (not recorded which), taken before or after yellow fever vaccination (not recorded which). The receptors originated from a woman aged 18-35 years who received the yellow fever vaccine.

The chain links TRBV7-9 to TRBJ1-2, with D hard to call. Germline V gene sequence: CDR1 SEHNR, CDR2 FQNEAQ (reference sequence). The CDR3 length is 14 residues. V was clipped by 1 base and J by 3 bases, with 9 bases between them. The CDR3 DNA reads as TGTGCCAGCAGCTTAGTCAGTCCAGACTATGGCTACACCTTC. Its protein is CASSLVSPDYGYTF.

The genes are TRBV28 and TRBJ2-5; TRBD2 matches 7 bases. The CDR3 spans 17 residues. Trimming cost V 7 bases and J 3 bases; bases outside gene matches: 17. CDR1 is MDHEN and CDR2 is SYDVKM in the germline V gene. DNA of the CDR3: TGTGCCAGCACCCGGAGGTCGTGGGAGGGCCGCAAAGAGACCCAGTACTTC. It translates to CASTRRSWEGRKETQYF.

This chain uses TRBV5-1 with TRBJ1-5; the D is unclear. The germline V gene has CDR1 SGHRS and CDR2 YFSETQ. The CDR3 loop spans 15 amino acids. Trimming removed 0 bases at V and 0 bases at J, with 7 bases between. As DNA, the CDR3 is TGCGCCAGCAGCTTGGGAGCGTATAGCAATCAGCCCCAGCATTTT. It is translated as CASSLGAYSNQPQHF. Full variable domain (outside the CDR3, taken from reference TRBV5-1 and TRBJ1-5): KAGVTQTPRYLIKTRGQQVTLSCSPISGHRSVSWYQQTPGQGLQFLFEYFSETQRNKGNFPGRFSGRQFSNSRSEMNVSTLELGDSALYLCASSLGAYSNQPQHFGDGTRLSIL.

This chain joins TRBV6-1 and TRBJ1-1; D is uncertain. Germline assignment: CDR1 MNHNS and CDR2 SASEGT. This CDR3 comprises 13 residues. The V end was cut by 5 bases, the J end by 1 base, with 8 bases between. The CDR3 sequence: CASSLLENTEAFF. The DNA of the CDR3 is TGTGCCAGCAGTCTCCTAGAGAACACTGAAGCTTTCTTT.

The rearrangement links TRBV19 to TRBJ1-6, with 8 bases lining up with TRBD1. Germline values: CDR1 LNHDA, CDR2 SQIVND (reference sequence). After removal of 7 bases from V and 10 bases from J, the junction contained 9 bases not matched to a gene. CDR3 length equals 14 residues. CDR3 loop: CASMRTGPASPLHF. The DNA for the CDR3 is TGTGCCAGTATGAGGACAGGGCCGGCCTCACCCCTCCACTTT.

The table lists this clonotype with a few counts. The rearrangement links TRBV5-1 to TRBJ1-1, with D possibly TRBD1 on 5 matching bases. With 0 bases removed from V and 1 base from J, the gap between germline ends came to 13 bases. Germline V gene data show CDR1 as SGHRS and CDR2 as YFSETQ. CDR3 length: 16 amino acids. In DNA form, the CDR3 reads TGCGCCAGCAGCTTGGTTCCCCAGGGCCGGAACACTGAAGCTTTCTTT. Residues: CASSLVPQGRNTEAFF.

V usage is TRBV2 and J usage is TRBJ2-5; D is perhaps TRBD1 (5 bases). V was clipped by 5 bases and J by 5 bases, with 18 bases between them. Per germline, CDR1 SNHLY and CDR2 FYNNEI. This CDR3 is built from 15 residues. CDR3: CASSIQQVPRETQYF. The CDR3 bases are TGTGCCAGCAGTATACAACAGGTGCCCCGGGAGACCCAGTACTTC.

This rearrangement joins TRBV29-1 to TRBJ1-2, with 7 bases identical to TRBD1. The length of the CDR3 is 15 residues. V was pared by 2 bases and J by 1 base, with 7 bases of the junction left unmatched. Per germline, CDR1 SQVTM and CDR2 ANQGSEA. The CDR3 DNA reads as TGCAGCGTTGAATTAGGGACAGCTTATAACTATGGCTACACCTTC. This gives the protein CSVELGTAYNYGYTF.

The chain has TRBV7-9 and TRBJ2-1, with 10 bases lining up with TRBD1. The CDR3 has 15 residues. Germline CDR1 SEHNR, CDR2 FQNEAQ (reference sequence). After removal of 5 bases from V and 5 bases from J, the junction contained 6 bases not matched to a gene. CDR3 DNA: TGTGCCAGCAGCCGACAGGGGGCGCGGGACAATGAGCAGTTCTTC. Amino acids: CASSRQGARDNEQFF.

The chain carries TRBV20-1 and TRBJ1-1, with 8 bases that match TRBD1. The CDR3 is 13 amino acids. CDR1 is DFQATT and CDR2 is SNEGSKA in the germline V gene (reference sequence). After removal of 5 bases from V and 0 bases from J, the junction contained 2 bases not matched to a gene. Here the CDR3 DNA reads TGCAGTGCTCAGACAGGGGTGAACACTGAAGCTTTCTTT. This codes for CSAQTGVNTEAFF.

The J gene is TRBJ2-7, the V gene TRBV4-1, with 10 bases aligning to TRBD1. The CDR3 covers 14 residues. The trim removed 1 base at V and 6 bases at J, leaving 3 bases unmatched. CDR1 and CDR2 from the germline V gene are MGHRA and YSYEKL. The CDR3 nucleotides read TGCGCCAGCAGCCAAGGACAGGGGGCGGGCGAGCAGTACTTC. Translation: CASSQGQGAGEQYF.

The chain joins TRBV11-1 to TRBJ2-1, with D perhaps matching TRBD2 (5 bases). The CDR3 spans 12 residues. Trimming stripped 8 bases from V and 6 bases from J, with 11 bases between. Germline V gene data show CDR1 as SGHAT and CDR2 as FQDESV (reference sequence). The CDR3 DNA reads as TGTGCCAGCGGTCGGGGTCTCAATGAGCAGTTCTTC. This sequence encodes CASGRGLNEQFF.

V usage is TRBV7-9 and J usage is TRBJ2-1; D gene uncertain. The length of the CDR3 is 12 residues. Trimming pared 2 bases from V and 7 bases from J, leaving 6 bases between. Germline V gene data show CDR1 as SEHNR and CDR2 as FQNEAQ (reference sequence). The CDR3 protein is CASSLTQNEQFF. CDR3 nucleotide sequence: TGTGCCAGCAGCTTAACCCAGAATGAGCAGTTCTTC.

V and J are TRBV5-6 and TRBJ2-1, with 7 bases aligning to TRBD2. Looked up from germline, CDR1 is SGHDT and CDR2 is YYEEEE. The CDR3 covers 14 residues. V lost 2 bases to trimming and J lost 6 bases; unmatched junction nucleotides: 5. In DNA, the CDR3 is TGTGCCAGCAGCTTCGGAGGGAGGGGCAATGAGCAGTTCTTC. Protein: CASSFGGRGNEQFF.

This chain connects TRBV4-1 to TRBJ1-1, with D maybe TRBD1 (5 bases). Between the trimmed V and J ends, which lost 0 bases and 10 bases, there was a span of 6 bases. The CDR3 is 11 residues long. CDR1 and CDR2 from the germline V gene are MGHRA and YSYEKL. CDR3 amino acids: CASSQDRAAFF. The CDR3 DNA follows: TGCGCCAGCAGCCAAGACAGGGCAGCTTTCTTT.

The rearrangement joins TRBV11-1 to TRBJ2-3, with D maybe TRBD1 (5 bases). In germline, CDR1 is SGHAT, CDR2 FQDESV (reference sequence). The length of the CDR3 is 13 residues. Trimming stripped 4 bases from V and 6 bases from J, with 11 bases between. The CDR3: CASSSQDEDTQYF. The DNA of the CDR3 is TGTGCCAGCAGCTCACAGGATGAGGATACGCAGTATTTT.

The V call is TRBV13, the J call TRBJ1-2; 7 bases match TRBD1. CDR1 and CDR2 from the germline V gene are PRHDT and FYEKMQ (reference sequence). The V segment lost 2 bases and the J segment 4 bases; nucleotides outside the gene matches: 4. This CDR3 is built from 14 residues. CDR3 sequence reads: CASSLRGGLYGYTF. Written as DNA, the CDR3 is TGTGCCAGCAGCTTAAGAGGGGGCCTCTATGGCTACACCTTC. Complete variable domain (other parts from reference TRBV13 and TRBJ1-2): AAGVIQSPRHLIKEKRETATLKCYPIPRHDTVYWYQQGPGQDPQFLISFYEKMQSDKGSIPDRFSAQQFSDYHSELNMSSLELGDSALYFCASSLRGGLYGYTFGSGTRLTVV.

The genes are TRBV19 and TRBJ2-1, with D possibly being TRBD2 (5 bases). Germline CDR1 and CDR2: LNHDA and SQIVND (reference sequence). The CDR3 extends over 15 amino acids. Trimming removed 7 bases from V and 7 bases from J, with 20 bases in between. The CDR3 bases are TGTGCCAGTAATTCTCGGACTCCGGGGTTGAATGAGCAGTTCTTC. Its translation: CASNSRTPGLNEQFF.

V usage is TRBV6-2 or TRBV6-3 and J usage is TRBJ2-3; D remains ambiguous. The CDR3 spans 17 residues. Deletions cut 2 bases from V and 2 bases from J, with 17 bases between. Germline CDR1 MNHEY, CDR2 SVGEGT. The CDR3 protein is CASSYGFLSTTTDTQYF. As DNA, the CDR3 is TGTGCCAGCAGTTACGGTTTCCTTAGTACTACCACAGATACGCAGTATTTT.

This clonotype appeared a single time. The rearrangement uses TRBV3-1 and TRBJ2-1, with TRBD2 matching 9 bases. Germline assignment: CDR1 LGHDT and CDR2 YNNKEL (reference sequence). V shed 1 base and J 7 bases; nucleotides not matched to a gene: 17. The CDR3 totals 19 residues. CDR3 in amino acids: CASSQGTLGTSTGRNEQFF. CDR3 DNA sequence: TGTGCCAGCAGCCAAGGAACCTTGGGGACTAGCACGGGGCGGAATGAGCAGTTCTTC.